This T cell receptor beta chain is from a study of somatic mutations in cytotoxic T cells in rheumatoid arthritis. TCRdb keeps only in-frame clones here, not all; method: immunoSEQ multiplex PCR. The sample lists around 6,400 clones, 65% to 80% occurring once. Per germline, CDR1 LNHDA and CDR2 SQIVND (reference sequence). The V end was cut by 6 bases, the J end by 0 bases, with 12 bases between. This CDR3 has 15 residues. The clonotype comes from a woman aged 50 to 65 in good health. The specimen was CD8+ T cells sorted from blood. V gene TRBV19 combines with J gene TRBJ1-3; the D gene is possibly TRBD1 (6 bases). The CDR3 DNA sequence: TGTGCCAGTAGGACCGACAGGAGCTCTGGAAACACCATATATTTT. This translates into CASRTDRSSGNTIYF.